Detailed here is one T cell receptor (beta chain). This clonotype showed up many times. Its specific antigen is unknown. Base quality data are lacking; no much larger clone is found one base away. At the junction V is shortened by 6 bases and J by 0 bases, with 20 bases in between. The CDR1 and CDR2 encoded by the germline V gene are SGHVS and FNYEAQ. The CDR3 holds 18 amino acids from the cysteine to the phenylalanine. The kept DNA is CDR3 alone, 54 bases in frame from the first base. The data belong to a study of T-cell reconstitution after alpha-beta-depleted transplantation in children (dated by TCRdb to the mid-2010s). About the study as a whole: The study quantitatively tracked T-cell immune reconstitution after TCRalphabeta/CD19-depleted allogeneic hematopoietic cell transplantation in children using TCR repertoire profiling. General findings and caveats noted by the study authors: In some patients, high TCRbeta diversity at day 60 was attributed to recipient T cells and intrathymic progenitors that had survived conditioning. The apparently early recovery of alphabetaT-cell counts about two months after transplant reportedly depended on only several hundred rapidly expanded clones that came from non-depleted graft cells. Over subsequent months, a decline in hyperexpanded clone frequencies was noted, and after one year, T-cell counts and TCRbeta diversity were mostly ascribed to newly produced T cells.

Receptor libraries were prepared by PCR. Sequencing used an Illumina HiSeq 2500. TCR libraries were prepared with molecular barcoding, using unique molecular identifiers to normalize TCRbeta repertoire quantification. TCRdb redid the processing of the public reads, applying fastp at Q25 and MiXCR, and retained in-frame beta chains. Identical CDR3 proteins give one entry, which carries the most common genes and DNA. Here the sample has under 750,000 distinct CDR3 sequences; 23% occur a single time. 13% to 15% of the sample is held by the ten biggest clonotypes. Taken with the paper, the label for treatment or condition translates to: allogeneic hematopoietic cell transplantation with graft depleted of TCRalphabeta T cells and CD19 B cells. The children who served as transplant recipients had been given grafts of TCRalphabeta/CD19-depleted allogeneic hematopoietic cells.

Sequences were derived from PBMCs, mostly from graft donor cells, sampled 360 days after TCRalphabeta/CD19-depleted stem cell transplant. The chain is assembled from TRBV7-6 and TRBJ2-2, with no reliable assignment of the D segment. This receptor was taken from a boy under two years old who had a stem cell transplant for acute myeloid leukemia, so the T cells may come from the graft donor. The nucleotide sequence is TGTGCCAGCAGTCTACCTCCCTTGGGGTTGACGAACACCGGGGAGCTGTTTTTT. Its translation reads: CASSLPPLGLTNTGELFF.